This T cell receptor (beta chain) was sequenced in a study of OX40 agonist ivuxolimab in advanced cancers. Only in-frame clones appear in the TCRdb table, and some are missing; sequencing was by immunoSEQ multiplex PCR. This sample has roughly 75,000 clones, with about nine tenths found just once. V shed 0 bases and J shed 7 bases, with 18 bases lying between them. CDR3 length: 17 amino acids. CDR1 LGHNA and CDR2 YNFKEQ come from the germline V gene. This sequence originates from an adult with an advanced solid tumor such as melanoma, head and neck, liver or kidney cancer. The chain employs TRBV4-2 and TRBJ1-4; a weak D match, TRBD1 (5 bases). The specimen comprised CD4+ or CD8+ T cells sorted from blood, sampled in a trial of the OX40 agonist ivuxolimab. CDR3: CASSQDRGAGRSEKLFF. CDR3 DNA: TGTGCCAGCAGCCAAGATCGAGGGGCCGGACGGTCTGAAAAACTGTTTTTT.